Each of the 9 T cell receptor beta chains below was sequenced from the same sample in a study of shared clonotypes between healthy human individuals. Clones were read by immunoSEQ multiplex PCR, and TCRdb kept only the in-frame ones, dropping some. The table includes around 1.6 million clones, approximately 98% detected once. Sequenced sample: naive CD4+ T cells sorted from blood. Subset in this sample: CD45RA+ positively selected. These receptors were collected from a man aged 30 to 39 in good health.

The rearrangement joins TRBV27 to TRBJ1-1, with D perhaps TRBD1 (6 bases). Deletions cut 9 bases from V and 1 base from J, with 15 bases between. This CDR3 comprises 14 residues. CDR1 and CDR2 (germline): MNHEY, SMNVEV (reference sequence). CDR3 amino acids: CASTTGWGNTEAFF. The CDR3 DNA is TGTGCCAGTACTACAGGGTGGGGGAACACTGAAGCTTTCTTT.

This chain links TRBV6-6 with TRBJ2-5, with D unclear. The CDR3 length is 13 residues. Germline V gene lookup returns CDR1 MNHNY and CDR2 SVGAGI (reference sequence). Trimming stripped 4 bases from V and 2 bases from J, with 8 bases between. The CDR3 protein is CASSWQRQETQYF. The CDR3 DNA is TGTGCCAGCAGTTGGCAGAGACAAGAGACCCAGTACTTC.

The J gene is TRBJ1-3, the V gene TRBV15, with 8 bases lining up with TRBD1. The CDR3 has 17 residues. Germline trimming cut 3 bases from V and 0 bases from J; bases unmatched to any gene: 7. Germline V gene sequence: CDR1 LNHNV, CDR2 YYDKDF (reference sequence). This CDR3 reads CATSRWTGLLSGNTIYF. CDR3 sequence (DNA): TGTGCCACCAGCAGGTGGACAGGGCTCCTCTCTGGAAACACCATATATTTT.

A single count supports this clone. The rearrangement joins TRBV29-1 to TRBJ2-3; 8 bases are a match to TRBD2. J gave up 1 base and V 6 bases, and 9 bases lay outside the gene matches. Germline assignment: CDR1 SQVTM and CDR2 ANQGSEA. This CDR3 is 15 amino acids long. The CDR3 here is CSVGVAGKGTDTQYF. CDR3 sequence (DNA): TGCAGCGTCGGCGTAGCGGGAAAGGGCACAGATACGCAGTATTTT.

The rearrangement joins TRBV7-9 to TRBJ2-5; D is perhaps TRBD2 (5 bases). The V gene's germline CDR1 is SEHNR and CDR2 FQNEAQ (reference sequence). V was cut by 5 bases and J by 7 bases, with 20 bases left in between. This CDR3 is built from 15 residues. The CDR3 DNA reads TGTGCCAGCAGCGCCTCGGGCGCCGCGCGGGCGACCCAGTACTTC. Amino acid sequence: CASSASGAARATQYF.

The genes are TRBV9 and TRBJ2-3; 7 bases map to TRBD1. CDR3 length: 14 residues. V lost 3 bases, J lost 5 bases, and 6 bases stayed unmatched. CDR1 and CDR2 (germline): SGDLS, YYNGEE. The CDR3 protein is CASSGGGAEDTQYF. The DNA of the CDR3 is TGTGCCAGCAGCGGAGGGGGCGCGGAAGATACGCAGTATTTT.

J is TRBJ2-1 and V is TRBV2; 8 bases fit TRBD1. The CDR3 is 18 residues long. CDR1 is SNHLY and CDR2 is FYNNEI in the germline V gene. J gave up 6 bases and V 2 bases, and 15 bases lay outside the gene matches. The CDR3 sequence: CASSERANRGFLSNEQFF. The CDR3 DNA reads as TGTGCCAGCAGTGAAAGGGCGAACAGGGGGTTTCTCAGCAATGAGCAGTTCTTC.

V gene TRBV6-5 combines with J gene TRBJ2-7; weak D call: TRBD1 (5 bases). V lost 3 bases and J 3 bases, leaving 12 bases between the germline ends. In germline, CDR1 is MNHEY, CDR2 SVGAGI. CDR3 length: 14 amino acids. The CDR3 region has the DNA TGTGCCAGCAGTTATGGTTTTACAGGCTACGAGCAGTACTTC. This codes for CASSYGFTGYEQYF.

The rearrangement links TRBV6-1 to TRBJ1-4, with D perhaps TRBD1 (5 bases). There are 18 residues in the CDR3. V lost 2 bases and J lost 0, with 16 bases in between. CDR1 is MNHNS and CDR2 is SASEGT in the germline V gene. The CDR3 DNA is TGTGCCAGCAGTGAACGACAGTCCTCTTTCGCAACTAATGAAAAACTGTTTTTT. Amino acids: CASSERQSSFATNEKLFF.